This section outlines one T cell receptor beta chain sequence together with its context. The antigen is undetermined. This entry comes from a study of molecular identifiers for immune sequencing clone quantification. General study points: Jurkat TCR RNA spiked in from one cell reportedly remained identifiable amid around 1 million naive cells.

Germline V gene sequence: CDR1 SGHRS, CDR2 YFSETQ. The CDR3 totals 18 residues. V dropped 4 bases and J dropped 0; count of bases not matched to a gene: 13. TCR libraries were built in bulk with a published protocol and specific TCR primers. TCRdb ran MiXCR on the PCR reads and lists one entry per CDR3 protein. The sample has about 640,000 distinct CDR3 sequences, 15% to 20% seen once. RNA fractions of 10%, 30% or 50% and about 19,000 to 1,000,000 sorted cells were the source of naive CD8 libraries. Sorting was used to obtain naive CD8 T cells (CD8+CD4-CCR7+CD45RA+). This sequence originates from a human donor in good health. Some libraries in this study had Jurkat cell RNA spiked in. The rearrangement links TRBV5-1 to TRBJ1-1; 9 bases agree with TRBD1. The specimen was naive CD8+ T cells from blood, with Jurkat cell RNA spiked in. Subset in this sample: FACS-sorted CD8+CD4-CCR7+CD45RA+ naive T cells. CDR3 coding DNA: TGCGCCAGCAGCCTGTTGGGACAGGGAGTTGTGGTGAACACTGAAGCTTTCTTT. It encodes CASSLLGQGVVVNTEAFF.